The clone carrying this TCR beta chain was seen a single time. No antigen is known for it. The PCR was carried out with 60 Vbeta primers and 13 Jbeta primers. Assay used: immunoSEQ multiplex PCR; TCRdb lists only in-frame clones, some missing. The repertoire includes around 53,000 clones, about 84% of them detected once, and approximately 1.4% sits in the top ten. The data belong to a study of cytomegalovirus exposure and HLA in healthy donors. The study's findings and limits: Cytomegalovirus association was listed for around 170 TCR beta chains.

V lost 4 bases and J lost 2, with 3 bases in between. The V gene's germline CDR1 is MGHDK and CDR2 SYGVNS. The CDR3 consists of 13 residues. The sequencing input was PBMCs. The TCR was taken from a man under 40 in good health and CMV-seronegative. The chain carries TRBV25-1 and TRBJ2-6; D is undetermined. The CDR3 DNA follows: TGTGCCAGCAGTGCAACTGGGGCCAACGTCCTGACTTTC. As protein: CASSATGANVLTF.